The 20 T cell receptor beta chains reported below all come from one sample, sequenced in a study of CD8+ T cells in alopecia areata. Sample treatment: oral pan-JAK inhibitor, 5-10 mg twice daily. Extraction of RNA preceded its reverse transcription into cDNA, which served as the sequencing template. The method was immunoSEQ multiplex PCR; TCRdb's version includes in-frame clones alone and lacks a portion of them. The sample has 170,000 or so clones; about 53% are singletons. Sequenced material: CD8+ T cells sorted from blood, taken at week 24, from a patient treated with tofacitinib. These receptors came from a human donor with alopecia areata.

The chain links TRBV11-2 to TRBJ2-5; no reliable D call. This CDR3 is built from 14 residues. V dropped 4 bases and J dropped 2 bases, with 11 bases sitting between them. Germline lookup yields CDR1 SGHAT and CDR2 FQNNGV. The CDR3 spells CASSSTPQQETQYF. The CDR3 region has the DNA TGTGCCAGCAGCTCCACGCCCCAGCAAGAGACCCAGTACTTC.

The chain is built from TRBV11-2 and TRBJ2-3; D gene uncertain. The CDR3 is 16 amino acids. Deletions cut 0 bases from V and 1 base from J, with 11 bases between. From germline, CDR1 is SGHAT and CDR2 FQNNGV. CDR3 DNA: TGTGCCAGCAGCTTAGATGTAGACCCACGCACAGATACGCAGTATTTT. This sequence encodes CASSLDVDPRTDTQYF.

The chain couples TRBV2 to TRBJ2-1; 7 bases line up with TRBD2. Germline V CDR1 and CDR2: SNHLY, FYNNEI. V trimming: 6 bases; J trimming: 2 bases; junction bases outside the gene matches: 4. The CDR3 length is 14 residues. Here the CDR3 reads CASRAGPTYNEQFF. DNA of the CDR3: TGTGCCAGCAGAGCGGGGCCAACCTACAATGAGCAGTTCTTC.

CDR3 region: CASSHIQGQLNQPQHF. The CDR3 DNA follows: TGTGCCAGCAGCCACATTCAGGGGCAGCTCAATCAGCCCCAGCATTTT. The rearrangement joins TRBV7-8 to TRBJ1-5, with TRBD1 as a possible D gene (6 bases). The germline V gene has CDR1 SGHVS and CDR2 FQNEAQ. The CDR3 covers 16 residues. V was trimmed by 5 bases and J by 3 bases, leaving 17 bases between them.

This clone turned up a few times. The CDR3 loop reads CASSQGSGPSYEQYF. The CDR3 nucleotides are TGCGCCAGCAGCCAAGGATCTGGTCCGTCCTACGAGCAGTACTTC. V and J are TRBV4-3 and TRBJ2-7; D gene ambiguous. The CDR3 spans 15 residues. Trimming removed 1 base at V and 1 base at J, with 11 bases between. Germline V CDR1 and CDR2: LGHNA, YSLEER.

This clone was counted a few times. V gene TRBV7-3 combines with J gene TRBJ2-5; D remains unclear. The V gene lost 3 bases and the J gene lost 3 bases, with 8 bases spanning the gap. This CDR3 contains 13 residues. The germline V gene has CDR1 SGHTA and CDR2 FQGTGA. CDR3 nucleotide sequence: TGTGCCAGCAGCTTGCACAGCAAAGAGACCCAGTACTTC. It translates to CASSLHSKETQYF.

CDR3 sequence: CASSLGTVSTDTQYF. CDR3 nucleotide sequence: TGTGCCAGCAGTCTCGGGACGGTGAGCACAGATACGCAGTATTTT. The gene calls are TRBV27 and TRBJ2-3; D may match TRBD1 or TRBD2 (5 bases each). In germline, CDR1 is MNHEY, CDR2 SMNVEV (reference sequence). The CDR3 loop spans 15 amino acids. V gave up 5 bases and J gave up 0 bases, with 12 bases separating them.

This clone has just a few counts. The chain combines TRBV11-2 with TRBJ1-1; D is unresolved. CDR3 length: 13 amino acids. Trimming shortened V by 1 base and J by 1 base, and 4 bases separated the two germline ends. CDR1 is SGHAT, CDR2 FQNNGV, per germline. This CDR3 reads CASSLARNTEAFF. The CDR3 DNA follows: TGTGCCAGCAGCTTAGCCAGGAACACTGAAGCTTTCTTT. The whole variable domain, filled in from reference TRBV11-2 and TRBJ1-1, reads EAGVAQSPRYKIIEKRQSVAFWCNPISGHATLYWYQQILGQGPKLLIQFQNNGVVDDSQLPKDRFSAERLKGVDSTLKIQPAKLEDSAVYLCASSLARNTEAFFGQGTRLTVV.

The gene calls are TRBV13 and TRBJ1-1; no clear D gene. V was clipped by 2 bases and J by 6 bases, with 7 bases between them. This CDR3 contains 12 residues. CDR1 and CDR2 (germline): PRHDT, FYEKMQ (reference sequence). The CDR3 nucleotides are TGTGCCAGCAGCTTACTAGGCGCTGAAGCTTTCTTT. This codes for CASSLLGAEAFF.

The V gene is TRBV9, the J gene TRBJ1-1; D uncertain. Germline lookup yields CDR1 SGDLS and CDR2 YYNGEE. The CDR3 runs 14 residues. The ends were cut back, 3 bases at V and 0 bases at J, with 9 bases in the middle. CDR3: CASSEGGMNTEAFF. The CDR3 nucleotides read TGTGCCAGCAGCGAGGGAGGGATGAACACTGAAGCTTTCTTT.

This clone was counted only a few times. This chain uses TRBV29-1 with TRBJ2-3; TRBD2 agrees at 8 bases. V gave up 7 bases and J gave up 2 bases; unmatched junction bases: 5. Germline V gene data show CDR1 as SQVTM and CDR2 as ANQGSEA. The CDR3 spans 13 residues. CDR3 coding DNA: TGCAGCGCTTTCGGGGGGGACACAGATACGCAGTATTTT. This encodes CSAFGGDTDTQYF.

The genes are TRBV9 and TRBJ1-1; D unclear. The CDR3 is 18 residues long. V was trimmed by 0 bases and J by 0 bases, leaving 18 bases between them. Germline V gene lookup returns CDR1 SGDLS and CDR2 YYNGEE. CDR3 amino acids: CASSVAPQGRILNTEAFF. CDR3 sequence (DNA): TGTGCCAGCAGCGTAGCTCCCCAAGGACGGATACTGAACACTGAAGCTTTCTTT.

This chain uses TRBV2 with TRBJ2-2, with unresolved D. Germline CDR1 and CDR2: SNHLY and FYNNEI. The CDR3 covers 17 residues. V was cut by 1 base and J by 8 bases, with 20 bases left in between. For the CDR3, the DNA is TGTGCCAGCAGTGAAGAACGACATACCACTCCGCGAGGGGAGCTGTTTTTT. Translation: CASSEERHTTPRGELFF.

This clone was recorded once. The J gene is TRBJ1-2, the V gene TRBV9, with TRBD1 identical over 7 bases. The CDR3 extends over 14 amino acids. V gave up 4 bases and J gave up 2 bases; unmatched junction bases: 5. The V gene's germline CDR1 is SGDLS and CDR2 YYNGEE. DNA of the CDR3: TGTGCCAGCAGCCCACAGGGACAGAACTATGGCTACACCTTC. Translation gives CASSPQGQNYGYTF.

V and J are TRBV27 and TRBJ2-1; TRBD2 might be the D (6 bases). The CDR3 extends over 10 amino acids. Germline V lookup: CDR1 MNHEY, CDR2 SMNVEV (reference sequence). V shed 8 bases and J shed 13 bases, with 12 bases lying between them. CDR3 DNA sequence: TGTGCCAGCGGACGGGGGAATCAGTTCTTC. Residues: CASGRGNQFF.

The chain combines TRBV13 with TRBJ1-1, with D unresolved. Germline V CDR1 and CDR2: PRHDT, FYEKMQ (reference sequence). V shed 3 bases and J shed 2 bases, with 16 bases lying between them. The CDR3 consists of 16 residues. Here the CDR3 DNA reads TGTGCCAGCAGCTTGGGAGCCGATCGGGTAAACACTGAAGCTTTCTTT. Translated, it gives CASSLGADRVNTEAFF.

The genes are TRBV29-1 and TRBJ2-7; D possibly corresponds to TRBD2 (5 bases). Germline V CDR1 and CDR2: SQVTM, ANQGSEA. V lost 2 bases and J 3 bases, leaving 8 bases between the germline ends. The CDR3 is made up of 12 amino acids. CDR3 amino acids: CSVEPGYYEQYF. The CDR3 nucleotides are TGCAGCGTTGAACCGGGGTACTACGAGCAGTACTTC.

This clone has only a few counts. The chain has TRBV6-5 and TRBJ2-3, with 7 bases that match TRBD1. V dropped 7 bases and J dropped 2; count of bases not matched to a gene: 9. Germline CDR1 MNHEY, CDR2 SVGAGI. This CDR3 region has 15 residues. The CDR3 loop is CASTAGTDTTDTQYF. CDR3 coding DNA: TGTGCCAGCACGGCCGGGACAGACACCACAGATACGCAGTATTTT.

The V call is TRBV15, the J call TRBJ2-6, with D perhaps TRBD2 (6 bases). The CDR3 loop spans 16 amino acids. Germline V gene sequence: CDR1 LNHNV, CDR2 YYDKDF (reference sequence). V was clipped by 0 bases and J by 4 bases, with 10 bases between them. CDR3 amino acids: CATSREGGDGANVLTF. CDR3 coding DNA: TGTGCCACCAGCAGAGAAGGAGGGGACGGGGCCAACGTCCTGACTTTC.

The chain has TRBV29-1 and TRBJ1-2, with 10 bases identical to TRBD1. This CDR3 has 14 amino acids. V shed 3 bases and J 6 bases; nucleotides not matched to a gene: 7. Germline V lookup: CDR1 SQVTM, CDR2 ANQGSEA. This CDR3 reads CSVEDRGFVNGYTF. The CDR3, as DNA: TGCAGCGTTGAGGACAGGGGGTTTGTAAATGGCTACACCTTC.